Listed below are T cell receptor beta chains from one sample, sequenced in a study of spatial heterogeneity in lung cancer. TCRdb processed the 5' RACE reads anew with MiXCR; each CDR3 protein has one entry. The table lists about 39,000 distinct CDR3 sequences, roughly 3% of them singletons, with 36% in the top ten. The source was normal lung tissue next to the tumor, collected at surgery. The receptors come from a male donor with early-stage non-small cell lung cancer. Each CDR3 is given with its conserved first and last residue. Each record gives: J gene, D gene, clone size, V gene, CDR3 DNA, CDR3 protein. A D gene is named only where the DNA matches it firmly. Rows give clone size only sometimes, using once, few, many, or a class for an expanded clone.

TRBJ2-7 | TRBD2 | . | TRBV2 | TGTGCCAGCAGTGAAGCGCGGGGGGACGGCGCCTACGAGCAGTACTTC | CASSEARGDGAYEQYF
TRBJ2-5 | . | many | TRBV20-1 | TGCAGTGCAAGTGTGGTCTTGGTGACCCAGTACTTC | CSASVVLVTQYF
TRBJ2-7 | TRBD2 | many | TRBV20-1 | TGCAGTGCCCTGGGGACTAGCGGCACCTACGAGCAGTACTTC | CSALGTSGTYEQYF
TRBJ1-5 | . | . | TRBV2 | TGTGCCAGCTCCGTGGGTAGAGATTTGCCCCAGCATTTT | CASSVGRDLPQHF
TRBJ1-1 | . | many | TRBV5-1 | TGCGCCAGCAGCCCGCCGGGGGGAAGTAGCATGAACACTGAAGCTTTCTTT | CASSPPGGSSMNTEAFF
TRBJ1-1 | TRBD1 | many | TRBV6-2/TRBV6-3 | TGTGCCAGCAGTTACTCGGGCAGGGGGCTTTGGAACACTGAAGCTTTCTTT | CASSYSGRGLWNTEAFF
TRBJ1-2 | . | many | TRBV5-5 | TGTGCCAGCAGCTTGGAAGGACATGGCTACACCTTC | CASSLEGHGYTF
TRBJ2-5 | . | many | TRBV5-1 | TGCGCCAGCAGCTTGACGCCGACTGGACAGTATGGGGAGACCCAGTACTTC | CASSLTPTGQYGETQYF
TRBJ1-1 | . | many | TRBV6-2/TRBV6-3 | TGTGCCAGCTCGAGGGAGGGGAGCACTGAAGCTTTCTTT | CASSREGSTEAFF
TRBJ1-6 | . | many | TRBV14 | TGTGCCAGCAGCCAAGACGAAAGGGGGTGGGGGAATTCACCCCTCCACTTT | CASSQDERGWGNSPLHF
TRBJ2-7 | TRBD2 | many | TRBV28 | TGTGCCAGCACAAAGGGTCGGGTAGCGGGACACCTCTACGAGCAGTACTTC | CASTKGRVAGHLYEQYF
TRBJ2-1 | . | many | TRBV7-9 | TGTGCCAGCAGCCCAAACACTAGCAGAAAGCAGTTCTTC | CASSPNTSRKQFF
TRBJ1-4 | . | many | TRBV29-1 | TGCAGCGTTGACGCAGGGAGTGAAAAACTGTTTTTT | CSVDAGSEKLFF
TRBJ2-3 | . | many | TRBV5-1 | TGCGCCAGCAGCTTGGTGCCGGGAGCGGAAGATACGCAGTATTTT | CASSLVPGAEDTQYF
TRBJ1-6 | . | many | TRBV4-1 | TGCGCCAGCAGTCTTGGACGGATTAATTCACCCCTCCACTTT | CASSLGRINSPLHF
TRBJ2-3 | TRBD1 | many | TRBV7-2 | TGTGCCAGCAGCCCACAGGGGCGTGCAGCAGATACGCAGTATTTT | CASSPQGRAADTQYF
TRBJ2-3 | . | many | TRBV7-8 | TGTGCCAGCAGCTTACATCCGGGGAGGGGGGCAGATACGCAGTATTTT | CASSLHPGRGADTQYF
TRBJ2-4 | TRBD2 | many | TRBV28 | TGTGCCAGCAGTACCCGCTTACGACTAGCAGATATAGCCAAAAACATTCAGTACTTC | CASSTRLRLADIAKNIQYF
TRBJ2-6 | . | . | TRBV7-6 | TGTGCCAGCAGCCCGGGTCGGGGGGCCGGTGGGGCCAACGTCCTGACTTTC | CASSPGRGAGGANVLTF
TRBJ2-1 | . | many | TRBV12-3/TRBV12-4 | TGTGCCAGCAGTTTAGCGCTCGAGCGCGAGCAGTTCTTC | CASSLALEREQFF
TRBJ2-7 | . | many | TRBV6-5 | TGTGCCAGCAGGACGGCGGGGGCGATAGTTCCCATCTTC | CASRTAGAIVPIF
TRBJ2-7 | . | many | TRBV7-9 | TGTGCCAGCAGCTCCGGACGTCAGGCCGAGCAGTACTTC | CASSSGRQAEQYF
TRBJ2-5 | . | many | TRBV11-1 | TGTGCCAGCAGCTTACGTTGGCGACAGGTCCAAGAGACCCAGTACTTC | CASSLRWRQVQETQYF
TRBJ1-6 | . | many | TRBV5-1 | TGCGCCAGCAGCTTGGATTCTCCAGGGTCACCCCTCCACTTT | CASSLDSPGSPLHF
TRBJ1-1 | . | many | TRBV20-1 | TGCAGTGCTTCACCGATAGGGCAGATGAACACTGAAGCTTTCTTT | CSASPIGQMNTEAFF
TRBJ2-5 | . | many | TRBV5-1 | TGCGCCACCTCGACAGTTTACCAAGAGACCCAGTACTTC | CATSTVYQETQYF
TRBJ2-3 | . | many | TRBV5-1 | TGCGCCAGCAGCCCCGTTCGGCAGGGCACAGATACGCAGTATTTT | CASSPVRQGTDTQYF